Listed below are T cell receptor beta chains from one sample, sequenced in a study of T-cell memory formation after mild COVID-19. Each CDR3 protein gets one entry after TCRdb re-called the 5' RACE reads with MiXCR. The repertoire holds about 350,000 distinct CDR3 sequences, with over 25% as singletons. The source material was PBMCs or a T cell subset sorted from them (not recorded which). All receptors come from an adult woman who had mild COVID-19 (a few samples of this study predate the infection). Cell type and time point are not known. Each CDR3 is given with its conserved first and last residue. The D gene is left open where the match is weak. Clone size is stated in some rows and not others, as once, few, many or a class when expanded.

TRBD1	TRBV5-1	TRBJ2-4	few	TGCGCCAGCAGCTATGACAGGGCCGTTCAGTACTTC	CASSYDRAVQYF
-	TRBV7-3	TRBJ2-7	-	TGTGCCAGCAGCTCGCAAAACGGACAGATTCTGTACTTC	CASSSQNGQILYF
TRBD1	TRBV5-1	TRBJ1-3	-	TGCGCCAGCAGCCGCGGACAGGGGAACACCATATATTTT	CASSRGQGNTIYF
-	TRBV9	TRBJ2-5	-	TGTGCCAGCAGCGTAGTAGGGATTAGCGGCCAAGAGACCCAGTACTTC	CASSVVGISGQETQYF
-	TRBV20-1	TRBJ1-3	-	TGCAGTGCTATCCCCCGCAGAGAGACTGGAAACACCATATATTTT	CSAIPRRETGNTIYF
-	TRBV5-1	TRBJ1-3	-	TGCGCCAGCAGACGAGACAGATCCTCTGGAAACACCATATATTTT	CASRRDRSSGNTIYF
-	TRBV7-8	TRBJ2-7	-	TGTGCCAGCAGCTCGGACAGCCCCACCTACGAGCAGTACTTC	CASSSDSPTYEQYF
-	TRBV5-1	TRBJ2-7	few	TGCGCCAGCAGCTTGTCCAACTTGACCCCTTACGAGCAGTACTTC	CASSLSNLTPYEQYF
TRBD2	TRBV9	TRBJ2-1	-	TGTGCCAGCAGCGTAACTAGCGGGAAACAGTACAATGAGCAGTTCTTC	CASSVTSGKQYNEQFF
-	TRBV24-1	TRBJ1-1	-	TGTGCCACCAGTGAACAGGGGAACACTGAAGCTTTCTTT	CATSEQGNTEAFF
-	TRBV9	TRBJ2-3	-	TGTGCCAGCAGCGGCAGCGGAGGGGCAGATACGCAGTATTTT	CASSGSGGADTQYF
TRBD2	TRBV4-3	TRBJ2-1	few	TGCGCCAGCAGCCAAGATGCAGCTAGCGGGAGTCGGGGTGAGCAGTTCTTC	CASSQDAASGSRGEQFF
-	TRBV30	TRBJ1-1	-	TGTGCCTGGAGTGTATTGGCAGTGAACACTGAAGCTTTCTTT	CAWSVLAVNTEAFF
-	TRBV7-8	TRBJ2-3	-	TGTGCCAGCAGCTTTAGGGGTACCTTACCAGATACGCAGTATTTT	CASSFRGTLPDTQYF
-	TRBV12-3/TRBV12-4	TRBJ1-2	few	TGTGCCAGCAGTTTCGGAGCTAACTATGGCTACACCTTC	CASSFGANYGYTF
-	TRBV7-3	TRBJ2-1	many	TGTGCCAGCAGCTTAAAACACACGGGTGAGCAGTTCTTC	CASSLKHTGEQFF
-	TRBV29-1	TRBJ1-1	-	TGCAGCGTTGGGACCGGGGGCGGGAGGAGGACTGAAGCTTTCTTT	CSVGTGGGRRTEAFF
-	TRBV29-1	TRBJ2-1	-	TGCAGCGTTGTGGGGGGTAGCGGTGAGAGCTCCTACAATGAGCAGTTCTTC	CSVVGGSGESSYNEQFF
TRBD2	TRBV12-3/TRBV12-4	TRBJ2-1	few	TGTGCCAGCAGTTTCCCGGAAGCGGGGGTAGACAATGAGCAGTTCTTC	CASSFPEAGVDNEQFF
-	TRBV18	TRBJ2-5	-	TGTGCCAGCTCACCCGAGGCGGTGCAAGAGACCCAGTACTTC	CASSPEAVQETQYF
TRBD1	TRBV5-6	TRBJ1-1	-	TGTGCCAGCAGCCTGGCTGACAGGGAGGTCACTGAAGCTTTCTTT	CASSLADREVTEAFF
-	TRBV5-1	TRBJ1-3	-	TGCGCCAGCAGCGCGGTACCAGGGTTCTCTGGAAACACCATATATTTT	CASSAVPGFSGNTIYF
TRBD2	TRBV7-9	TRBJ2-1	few	TGTGCCAGCAGATACGGACTAGCGGGGTACAATGAGCAGTTCTTC	CASRYGLAGYNEQFF
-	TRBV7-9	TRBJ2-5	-	TGTGCCAGCAGCCCGGGGGGCCCCGACCAAGAGACCCAGTACTTC	CASSPGGPDQETQYF
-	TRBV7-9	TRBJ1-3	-	TGTGCCAGCACCCGGACGTCGATACTCTCTGGAAACACCATATATTTT	CASTRTSILSGNTIYF
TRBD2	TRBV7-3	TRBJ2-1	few	TGTGCCAGCAGCTTATTAGCGGGAGGTCACAATGAGCAGTTCTTC	CASSLLAGGHNEQFF
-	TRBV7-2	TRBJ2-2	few	TGTGCCAGCGACCCCCGTAAGGACTACCGCACCGGGGAGCTGTTTTTT	CASDPRKDYRTGELFF
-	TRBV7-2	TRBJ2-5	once	TGTGCCAGCAGCGTGGACTGGCAAGAGACCCAGTACTTC	CASSVDWQETQYF